The 32 T cell receptor beta chains below come from one sample, sequenced in a study of blood T cell repertoires in COVID-19. Here immunoSEQ multiplex PCR was the method, and the copy in TCRdb shows in-frame clones only, minus some. Altogether roughly 90,000 clones are present, 75% to 90% being singletons, with the ten largest covering 15% to 20%. Sequencing was done on a sample of peripheral blood. The receptors come from a woman aged 80 or over with active or convalescent COVID-19.

The chain employs TRBV5-6 and TRBJ2-7; no reliable D call. CDR1 and CDR2 (germline): SGHDT, YYEEEE. The CDR3 extends over 13 amino acids. V lost 5 bases, J lost 3 bases, and 12 bases lay in between. CDR3 coding DNA: TGTGCCAGCAGTTCAGTCCCGGGCTACGAGCAGTACTTC. Its translation is CASSSVPGYEQYF.

The chain is built from TRBV7-2 and TRBJ2-3, with D perhaps TRBD2 (6 bases). Germline CDR1 SGHTA, CDR2 FQGNSA. CDR3 length: 14 residues. Trimming took off 5 bases at V and 4 bases at J, with 13 bases between the two ends. CDR3 coding DNA: TGTGCCAGCAGCCTCCGGACTAACTCAGATACGCAGTATTTT. Translating it yields CASSLRTNSDTQYF.

The table lists this clone with a few counts. The chain combines TRBV5-1 with TRBJ1-1; D might be TRBD1 (5 bases). V was cut by 5 bases and J by 0 bases, with 14 bases left in between. Germline V gene data show CDR1 as SGHRS and CDR2 as YFSETQ. The CDR3 runs 15 residues. The CDR3 loop is CASSLVDSMNTEAFF. For the CDR3, the DNA is TGCGCCAGCAGTCTTGTAGACAGTATGAACACTGAAGCTTTCTTT. Full variable domain (rest looked up from reference TRBV5-1 and TRBJ1-1): KAGVTQTPRYLIKTRGQQVTLSCSPISGHRSVSWYQQTPGQGLQFLFEYFSETQRNKGNFPGRFSGRQFSNSRSEMNVSTLELGDSALYLCASSLVDSMNTEAFFGQGTRLTVV.

V and J are TRBV27 and TRBJ1-2, with 8 bases matching TRBD1. The germline V gene has CDR1 MNHEY and CDR2 SMNVEV (reference sequence). Losses at the gene ends were 7 bases for V and 3 bases for J; bases not matched to a gene: 7. The CDR3 is 14 amino acids. The CDR3 region has the DNA TGTGCCAGCACCAAGGACAGGGCAGACTATGGCTACACCTTC. Translation gives CASTKDRADYGYTF.

The chain carries TRBV4-1 and TRBJ2-5, with TRBD1 matching 8 bases. The CDR3 extends over 17 amino acids. The germline V gene encodes CDR1 MGHRA and CDR2 YSYEKL. Losses at the gene ends were 5 bases for V and 5 bases for J; bases not matched to a gene: 16. Here the CDR3 DNA reads TGCGCCAGCAGCGGCGTATCTGACAGGGGTATACGCGAGACCCAGTACTTC. Amino acids: CASSGVSDRGIRETQYF.

The chain combines TRBV7-9 with TRBJ1-3; D might be TRBD1 (6 bases). CDR1 SEHNR and CDR2 FQNEAQ come from the germline V gene (reference sequence). Trimming took off 5 bases at V and 2 bases at J, with 16 bases between the two ends. This CDR3 has 16 amino acids. In DNA, the CDR3 is TGTGCCAGCAGCCTCCACCCGGGGACAACTGGAAACACCATATATTTT. This gives the protein CASSLHPGTTGNTIYF.

This rearrangement joins TRBV5-6 to TRBJ1-2, with D maybe TRBD1 (5 bases). Germline-derived CDR1 and CDR2 are SGHDT and YYEEEE. This CDR3 spans 19 amino acids. The germline V and J ends were trimmed by 1 base and 3 bases, with 25 bases remaining between them. CDR3 residues: CASSLLPGGLGGKDYGYTF. The DNA of the CDR3 is TGTGCCAGCAGCTTGCTTCCCGGAGGGTTGGGGGGAAAAGACTATGGCTACACCTTC.

This sequence joins TRBV18 and TRBJ1-3; 9 bases map to TRBD1. This CDR3 spans 14 amino acids. Germline assignment: CDR1 KGHSH and CDR2 LQKENI. Losses at the gene ends were 3 bases for V and 4 bases for J; bases not matched to a gene: 1. The CDR3 loop reads CASSPGQGGNTIYF. CDR3 nucleotide sequence: TGTGCCAGCTCACCGGGACAGGGAGGAAACACCATATATTTT.

The rearrangement links TRBV6-5 to TRBJ1-5; possible D gene TRBD1, 5 bases. Per the germline V gene, CDR1 is MNHEY and CDR2 is SVGAGI. This CDR3 comprises 15 residues. The germline V and J ends were trimmed by 1 base and 6 bases, with 13 bases remaining between them. Here the CDR3 DNA reads TGTGCCAGCAGTTACTTCGGGTCCGGGGGTCAGCCCCAGCATTTT. Its translation is CASSYFGSGGQPQHF.

This clone showed up just once. This rearrangement joins TRBV5-4 to TRBJ1-2; no clear D. The germline V gene encodes CDR1 SGHNT and CDR2 YYREEE (reference sequence). V was trimmed by 0 bases and J by 2 bases, leaving 8 bases between them. This CDR3 has 14 residues. In nucleotides, the CDR3 is TGTGCCAGCAGCTTGGAATCGGAGAACTATGGCTACACCTTC. Its protein product is CASSLESENYGYTF. The whole variable domain, filled in from reference TRBV5-4 and TRBJ1-2, reads ETGVTQSPTHLIKTRGQQVTLRCSSQSGHNTVSWYQQALGQGPQFIFQYYREEENGRGNFPPRFSGLQFPNYSSELNVNALELDDSALYLCASSLESENYGYTFGSGTRLTVV.

This rearrangement joins TRBV7-2 to TRBJ1-1, with TRBD1 as a possible D gene (5 bases). Trimming shortened V by 1 base and J by 4 bases, and 10 bases separated the two germline ends. CDR1 and CDR2 from the germline V gene are SGHTA and FQGNSA. CDR3 length: 14 amino acids. The CDR3 DNA follows: TGTGCCAGCAGCTTAGTTGGGGGAGGCACTGAAGCTTTCTTT. Translation: CASSLVGGGTEAFF.

The CDR3 region is CASSQDRATEQYF. Written as DNA, the CDR3 is TGTGCCAGCAGCCAAGACAGGGCTACCGAGCAGTACTTC. The rearrangement joins TRBV7-8 to TRBJ2-7; the match to TRBD1 covers 7 bases. The germline gives CDR1 SGHVS, CDR2 FQNEAQ. Trimming took 5 bases from V and 6 from J; bases not matched to a gene: 7. CDR3 size: 13 residues. Filled out from reference TRBV7-8 and TRBJ2-7, the complete variable domain reads GAGVSQSPRYKVAKRGQDVALRCDPISGHVSLFWYQQALGQGPEFLTYFQNEAQLDKSGLPSDRFFAERPEGSVSTLKIQRTQQEDSAVYLCASSQDRATEQYFGPGTRLTVT.

The gene calls are TRBV12-5 and TRBJ2-1, with TRBD2 matching over 13 bases. Germline CDR1 and CDR2: LGHNT and FRNRAP. V dropped 6 bases and J dropped 11; count of bases not matched to a gene: 4. The CDR3 consists of 13 residues. The CDR3 sequence is CASGPGLAGQQFF. DNA for the CDR3: TGTGCTAGTGGCCCGGGACTAGCGGGGCAGCAGTTCTTC.

This rearrangement joins TRBV28 to TRBJ2-6; D is perhaps TRBD1 (6 bases). CDR1 and CDR2 from the germline V gene are MDHEN and SYDVKM. Deletions cut 3 bases from V and 1 base from J, with 13 bases between. CDR3 length: 17 residues. As DNA, the CDR3 is TGTGCCAGCAGTTTTCTCGCAGGGGTGTCTGGGGCCAACGTCCTGACTTTC. Its protein product is CASSFLAGVSGANVLTF.

This clone was seen once. The chain uses TRBV7-8 and TRBJ2-5, with 7 bases matching TRBD1. Trimming at V came to 1 base and at J to 7 bases, leaving 3 bases not matched to a gene. Germline V gene data show CDR1 as SGHVS and CDR2 as FQNEAQ. The CDR3 spans 13 residues. The CDR3 here is CASSLEGAGTQYF. DNA of the CDR3: TGTGCCAGCAGCTTAGAGGGGGCAGGGACCCAGTACTTC. The complete variable domain, with remaining parts taken from reference TRBV7-8 and TRBJ2-5, reads GAGVSQSPRYKVAKRGQDVALRCDPISGHVSLFWYQQALGQGPEFLTYFQNEAQLDKSGLPSDRFFAERPEGSVSTLKIQRTQQEDSAVYLCASSLEGAGTQYFGPGTRLLVL.

This chain uses TRBV7-3 with TRBJ2-5; D remains unclear. The CDR3 totals 13 residues. V was trimmed by 5 bases and J by 7 bases, leaving 14 bases between them. From germline, CDR1 is SGHTA and CDR2 FQGTGA. CDR3 sequence (DNA): TGTGCCAGCAGCGCGAGGAGTGAAGGGACCCAGTACTTC. This gives the protein CASSARSEGTQYF.

The V call is TRBV6-5, the J call TRBJ1-4; 9 bases are shared with TRBD1. Losses at the gene ends were 7 bases for V and 5 bases for J; bases not matched to a gene: 5. The CDR3 is 14 amino acids. Germline CDR1 and CDR2: MNHEY and SVGAGI. The CDR3 loop is CASNRDRVNEKLFF. DNA for the CDR3: TGTGCCAGCAATAGGGACAGGGTAAATGAAAAACTGTTTTTT.

The chain carries TRBV5-1 and TRBJ2-3; TRBD1 matches at 7 bases. Germline V gene sequence: CDR1 SGHRS, CDR2 YFSETQ. The trim removed 5 bases at V and 4 bases at J, leaving 4 bases unmatched. The CDR3 consists of 13 residues. In DNA form, the CDR3 reads TGCGCCAGCAGGGTCCAGGGGGCAGATACGCAGTATTTT. Protein product: CASRVQGADTQYF. Full variable domain (rest looked up from reference TRBV5-1 and TRBJ2-3): KAGVTQTPRYLIKTRGQQVTLSCSPISGHRSVSWYQQTPGQGLQFLFEYFSETQRNKGNFPGRFSGRQFSNSRSEMNVSTLELGDSALYLCASRVQGADTQYFGPGTRLTVL.

This chain uses TRBV5-6 with TRBJ1-3; 7 nucleotides align to TRBD1. CDR1 and CDR2 from the germline V gene are SGHDT and YYEEEE. The CDR3 runs 14 residues. After removal of 4 bases from V and 3 bases from J, the junction contained 4 bases not matched to a gene. The CDR3 region has the DNA TGTGCCAGCAGCGCGACAGGGAATGGAAACACCATATATTTT. Protein: CASSATGNGNTIYF.

V is TRBV6-5 and J is TRBJ1-5; D is unresolved. V dropped 5 bases and J dropped 0 bases, with 5 bases sitting between them. Germline CDR1 MNHEY, CDR2 SVGAGI. CDR3 length equals 13 residues. The CDR3 DNA follows: TGTGCCAGCAGTATTCATAGCAATCAGCCCCAGCATTTT. As protein: CASSIHSNQPQHF.

The CDR3 protein is CASSLRGASGANVLTF. DNA for the CDR3: TGTGCCAGCAGTCTGCGTGGGGCCTCTGGGGCCAACGTCCTGACTTTC. The rearrangement links TRBV27 to TRBJ2-6, with TRBD1 as a possible D gene (5 bases). Trimming removed 5 bases from V and 0 bases from J, with 11 bases in between. The germline CDR1 and CDR2 sequences are MNHEY and SMNVEV (reference sequence). The CDR3 extends over 16 amino acids.

The genes are TRBV27 and TRBJ2-1; no reliable D call. Germline-derived CDR1 and CDR2 are MNHEY and SMNVEV (reference sequence). This CDR3 has 12 residues. The V end lost 6 bases, the J end lost 15 bases, and 18 bases lay between the germline ends. For the CDR3, the DNA is TGTGCCAGCAGCCCTAACCTTGTGAACTGGTTCTTC. Encoded protein: CASSPNLVNWFF.

J is TRBJ2-4 and V is TRBV5-4, with a possible D match to TRBD2 (5 bases). Looked up from germline, CDR1 is SGHNT and CDR2 is YYREEE (reference sequence). The CDR3 contains 16 residues. V was pared by 3 bases and J by 3 bases, with 16 bases between. As DNA, the CDR3 is TGTGCCAGCAGCTCCCTCACTAGGAACCGCAAAAACATTCAGTACTTC. Protein sequence: CASSSLTRNRKNIQYF.

There are a few counts of this clone. The chain recombines TRBV29-1 with TRBJ1-1, with a tentative D call TRBD1 (5 bases). In germline, CDR1 is SQVTM, CDR2 ANQGSEA. The CDR3 runs 8 residues. Trimming shortened V by 8 bases and J by 12 bases, and 10 bases separated the two germline ends. CDR3 in amino acids: CSLGGSFF. The CDR3 nucleotides are TGCAGCCTGGGGGGGTCTTTCTTT.

The J gene is TRBJ1-5, the V gene TRBV9; D gene uncertain. CDR3 size: 15 residues. Trimming shortened V by 6 bases and J by 4 bases, and 17 bases separated the two germline ends. The germline gives CDR1 SGDLS, CDR2 YYNGEE. CDR3 nucleotides: TGTGCCAGCACACCACTTCCCCCCGCGAATCAGCCCCAGCATTTT. Residues: CASTPLPPANQPQHF. Based on the CDR3 plus reference TRBV9 and TRBJ1-5, the full variable domain is DSGVTQTPKHLITATGQRVTLRCSPRSGDLSVYWYQQSLDQGLQFLIQYYNGEERAKGNILERFSAQQFPDLHSELNLSSLELGDSALYFCASTPLPPANQPQHFGDGTRLSIL.

The chain links TRBV5-1 to TRBJ2-1; 11 bases are a match to TRBD2. Germline CDR1 and CDR2: SGHRS and YFSETQ. Unmatched junction bases numbered 12, after V lost 0 bases and J lost 7 bases. CDR3 length: 18 residues. The CDR3 nucleotides are TGCGCCAGCAGCTTGGCCCCTAGCGGGGGGAACATCCTAAATGAGCAGTTCTTC. Translated, it gives CASSLAPSGGNILNEQFF.

This chain connects TRBV7-2 to TRBJ1-1; a possible D gene is TRBD1 (5 bases). The CDR3 runs to 14 residues. The V and J ends lost 5 bases and 4 bases respectively, with 14 bases between them. Germline values: CDR1 SGHTA, CDR2 FQGNSA. The CDR3 DNA follows: TGTGCCAGCAGCCGGATCAGGGATCTCACTGAAGCTTTCTTT. This encodes CASSRIRDLTEAFF.

In its sample, this clone was seen a few times. V and J are TRBV5-6 and TRBJ1-1; the D gene is possibly TRBD1 (5 bases). The germline V gene has CDR1 SGHDT and CDR2 YYEEEE. Trimming shortened V by 3 bases and J by 4 bases, and 13 bases separated the two germline ends. This CDR3 is 14 amino acids long. This CDR3 reads CASSSLSTATEAFF. The DNA of the CDR3 is TGTGCCAGCAGCTCACTATCGACAGCCACTGAAGCTTTCTTT.

CDR3 in amino acids: CASSLASTGTYGYTF. DNA for the CDR3: TGTGCCAGCAGCCTAGCATCGACAGGAACCTATGGCTACACCTTC. V usage is TRBV5-8 and J usage is TRBJ1-2; a possible D gene is TRBD1 (6 bases). Germline CDR1 is SGHTS and CDR2 is YDEGEE. Trimming removed 4 bases from V and 4 bases from J, with 17 bases in between. The CDR3 is made up of 15 amino acids.

This chain joins TRBV5-1 and TRBJ2-2, with TRBD2 matching 10 bases. The ends lost 0 bases at V and 3 bases at J; junction bases unmatched: 2. The CDR3 has 16 amino acids. Germline V gives CDR1 SGHRS, CDR2 YFSETQ. This chain's CDR3 is CASSLAGTSDTGELFF. CDR3 nucleotide sequence: TGCGCCAGCAGCTTGGCGGGGACTAGCGACACCGGGGAGCTGTTTTTT.

The chain employs TRBV7-2 and TRBJ1-2; no firm D call. The CDR3 spans 14 residues. Looked up from germline, CDR1 is SGHTA and CDR2 is FQGNSA. V lost 3 bases and J 4 bases, leaving 12 bases between the germline ends. CDR3 DNA: TGTGCCAGCAGCTTGGTTCCGCCAGGCTATGGCTACACCTTC. Protein product: CASSLVPPGYGYTF.

V is TRBV9 and J is TRBJ2-2, with 7 bases fitting TRBD1. V shed 4 bases, J shed 0 bases, and the junction held 3 bases outside the gene matches. This CDR3 contains 15 residues. The germline CDR1 and CDR2 sequences are SGDLS and YYNGEE. CDR3 nucleotides: TGTGCCAGCAGCTTCGGACAGGCGAACACCGGGGAGCTGTTTTTT. Translation: CASSFGQANTGELFF.